This TCR beta chain was captured in a study of shared clonotypes between healthy human individuals. CD45RO-negative, CCR7-positively selected cells formed the naive CD8 fraction, excluding terminally differentiated effector memory CD45RA+ cells. The V end lost 2 bases, the J end lost 6 bases, and 13 bases lay between the germline ends. The CDR3 spans 14 residues. Germline CDR1 reads SGHVS; CDR2 reads FQNEAQ. Profiled with immunoSEQ multiplex PCR; TCRdb holds only in-frame clones, not every one. In the table there are approximately 2,000,000 clones, 80% to 95% of which are singletons. Sample: naive CD8+ T cells from PBMCs. This chain uses TRBV7-8 with TRBJ1-2; D may be TRBD1 (5 bases). The TCR originated in a man between 18 and 29 years old in good health. Some clones in this sample may be carry-over from other donors' samples. The DNA for the CDR3 is TGTGCCAGCAGCTTATTAAGGCAGGGAGATGGCTACACCTTC. Encoded protein: CASSLLRQGDGYTF.